This TCR beta chain emerged from a study of OX40 agonist ivuxolimab in advanced cancers. The protocol was immunoSEQ multiplex PCR, while the TCRdb copy is restricted to in-frame clones and leaves out a portion. The table has tens of thousands of clones, approximately 80% seen once; the top ten hold 30% to 45%. Trimming removed 5 bases from V and 4 bases from J; junction bases left unmatched: 10. From germline, CDR1 is SNHLY and CDR2 FYNNEI. The CDR3 loop spans 15 amino acids. V usage is TRBV2 and J usage is TRBJ1-2; 7 positions agree with TRBD1. The sequencing used CD4+ or CD8+ T cells sorted from blood, collected in a trial of the OX40 agonist ivuxolimab. The TCR sequence derives from an adult with an advanced solid tumor such as melanoma, head and neck, liver or kidney cancer. CDR3 amino acids: CASSQTRGEGYGYTF. The CDR3 DNA follows: TGTGCCAGCAGTCAGACCAGGGGGGAAGGCTATGGCTACACCTTC.